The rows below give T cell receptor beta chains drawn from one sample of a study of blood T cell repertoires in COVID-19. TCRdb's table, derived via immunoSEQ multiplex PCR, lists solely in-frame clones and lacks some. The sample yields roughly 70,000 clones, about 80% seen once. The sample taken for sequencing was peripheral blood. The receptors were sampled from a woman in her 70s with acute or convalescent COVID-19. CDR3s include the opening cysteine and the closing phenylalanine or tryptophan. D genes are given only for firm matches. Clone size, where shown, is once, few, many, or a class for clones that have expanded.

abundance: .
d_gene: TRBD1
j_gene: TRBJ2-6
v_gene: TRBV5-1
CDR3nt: TGCGCCAGCAGCTTGGTGGGACAGGGACGCTCTGGGGCCAACGTCCTGACTTTC
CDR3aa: CASSLVGQGRSGANVLTF

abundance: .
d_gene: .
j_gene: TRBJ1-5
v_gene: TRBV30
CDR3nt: TGTGCCTGGAGCCTCGAAGGGGGGCCCCAGCATTTT
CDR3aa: CAWSLEGGPQHF

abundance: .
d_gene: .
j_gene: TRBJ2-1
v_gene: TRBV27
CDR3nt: TGTGCCAGCAGTTTACTAGCCAGACATAACAATGAGCAGTTCTTC
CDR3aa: CASSLLARHNNEQFF

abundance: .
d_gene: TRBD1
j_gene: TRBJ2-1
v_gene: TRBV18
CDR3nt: TGTGCCAGCTCGCCCACTAGACAGGGATCCCAGTTCTTC
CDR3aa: CASSPTRQGSQFF

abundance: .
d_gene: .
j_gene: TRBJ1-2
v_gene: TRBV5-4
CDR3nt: TGTGCCAGCAGCTTACAAGGGGCCGCTAACTATGGCTACACCTTC
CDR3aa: CASSLQGAANYGYTF

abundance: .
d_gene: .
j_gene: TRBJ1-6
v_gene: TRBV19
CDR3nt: TGTGCCAGTAAAAGTTGGCAGGCCGGTTCACCCCTCCACTTT
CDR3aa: CASKSWQAGSPLHF

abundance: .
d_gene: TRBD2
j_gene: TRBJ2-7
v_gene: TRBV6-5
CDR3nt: TGTGCCAGCAGGGCTAGCGGGGCGACGTCCTACGAGCAGTACTTC
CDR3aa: CASRASGATSYEQYF

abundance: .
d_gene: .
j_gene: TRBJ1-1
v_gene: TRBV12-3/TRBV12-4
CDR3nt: TGTGCCAGCAGGGACAGATTGAACACTGAAGCTTTCTTT
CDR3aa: CASRDRLNTEAFF

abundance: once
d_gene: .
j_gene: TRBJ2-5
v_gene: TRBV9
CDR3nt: TGTGCCAGCAGCGTAGGGCAGAAACAAGAGACCCAGTACTTC
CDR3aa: CASSVGQKQETQYF

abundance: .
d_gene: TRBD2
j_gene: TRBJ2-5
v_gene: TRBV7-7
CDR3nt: TGTGCCAGCAGCTTAAGGGGACTAGCGGGGGGCAACCAAGAGACCCAGTACTTC
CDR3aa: CASSLRGLAGGNQETQYF

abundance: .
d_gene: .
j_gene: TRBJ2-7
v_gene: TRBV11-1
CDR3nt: TGTGCCAGCAGCTTAGGGACACTCAGTTTTAACGAGCAGTACTTC
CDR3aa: CASSLGTLSFNEQYF

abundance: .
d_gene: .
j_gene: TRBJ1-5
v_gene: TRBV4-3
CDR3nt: TGCGCCAGCAGCCAAGACGTAAATAGCAATCAGCCCCAGCATTTT
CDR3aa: CASSQDVNSNQPQHF

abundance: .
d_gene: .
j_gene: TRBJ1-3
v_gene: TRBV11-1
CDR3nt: TGTGCCAGCAGCCGCGACATCTCTGGAAACACCATATATTTT
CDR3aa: CASSRDISGNTIYF

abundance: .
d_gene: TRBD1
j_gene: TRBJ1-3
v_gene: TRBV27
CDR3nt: TGTGCCAGCAGTTTGAGCGGGACAGGGGGCGCCGGTTCTGGAAACACCATATATTTT
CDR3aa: CASSLSGTGGAGSGNTIYF

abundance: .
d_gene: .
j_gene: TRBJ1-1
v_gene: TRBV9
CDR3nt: TGTGCCAGCAGCCGGGGGGGCCCGGGCGACACTGAAGCTTTCTTT
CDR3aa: CASSRGGPGDTEAFF

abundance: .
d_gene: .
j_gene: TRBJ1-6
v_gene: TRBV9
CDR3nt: TGTGCCAGCAGCGTAGAAGCAGCGGGGTCACCCCTCCACTTT
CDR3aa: CASSVEAAGSPLHF

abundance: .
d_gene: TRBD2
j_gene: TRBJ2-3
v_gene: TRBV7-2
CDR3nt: TGTGCCAGCAGCTCCATAGCGGGAGTGGATACGCAGTATTTT
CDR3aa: CASSSIAGVDTQYF

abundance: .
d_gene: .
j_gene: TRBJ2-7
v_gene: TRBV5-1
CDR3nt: TGCGCCAGCAGCCCGGCCCGACAGGCCACCTACGAGCAGTACTTC
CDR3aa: CASSPARQATYEQYF

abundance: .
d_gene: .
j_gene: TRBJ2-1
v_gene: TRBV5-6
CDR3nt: TGTGCCAGCAGCTTCTACTCCGCCCTCACTAACAATGAGCAGTTCTTC
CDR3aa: CASSFYSALTNNEQFF

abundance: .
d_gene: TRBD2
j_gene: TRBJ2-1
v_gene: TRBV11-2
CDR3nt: TGTGCCAGCAGCTCCCGACTAGCGGCCCTCTACAATGAGCAGTTCTTC
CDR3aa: CASSSRLAALYNEQFF

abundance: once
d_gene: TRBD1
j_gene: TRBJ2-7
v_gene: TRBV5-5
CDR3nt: TGTGCCAGCAGCTTAACAGGGGTGACCTACGAGCAGTACTTC
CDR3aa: CASSLTGVTYEQYF

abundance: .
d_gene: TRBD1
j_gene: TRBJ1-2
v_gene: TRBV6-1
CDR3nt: TGTGCCAGCAGTGAAGCCGGACAGGGGGCTGGTGGCTACACCTTC
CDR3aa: CASSEAGQGAGGYTF

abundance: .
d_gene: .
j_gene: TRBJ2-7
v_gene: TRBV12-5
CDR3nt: TGTGCTAGTGCCCGCGCGGGATCCCACTACGAGCAGTACTTC
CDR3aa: CASARAGSHYEQYF

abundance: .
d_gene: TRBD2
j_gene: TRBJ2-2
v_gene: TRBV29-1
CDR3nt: TGCAGCGTTGTTAAGTCTAGCGGGACCGGCACCGGGGAGCTGTTTTTT
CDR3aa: CSVVKSSGTGTGELFF

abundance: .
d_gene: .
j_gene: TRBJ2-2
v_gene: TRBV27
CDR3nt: TGTGCCAGCAGTTTATATTTTTCAGGGATGGCCGGGGAGCTGTTTTTT
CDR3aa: CASSLYFSGMAGELFF

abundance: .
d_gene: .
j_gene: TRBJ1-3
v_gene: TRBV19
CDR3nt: TGTGCCAGTAGTATAGGACAGATCGCTGGAAACACCATATATTTT
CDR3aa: CASSIGQIAGNTIYF

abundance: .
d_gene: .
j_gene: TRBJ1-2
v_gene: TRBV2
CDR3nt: TGTGCCAGCAGGGCGGACAGCACTAACTATGGCTACACCTTC
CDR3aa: CASRADSTNYGYTF

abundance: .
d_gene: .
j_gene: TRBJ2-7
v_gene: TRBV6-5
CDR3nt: TGTGCCAGCAGTACAGGACCCCTTTACGAGCAGTACTTC
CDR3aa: CASSTGPLYEQYF

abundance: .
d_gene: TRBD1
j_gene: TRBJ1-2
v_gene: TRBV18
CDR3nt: TGTGCCAGCTCACAGGACAGGGATAACTATGGCTACACCTTC
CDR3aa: CASSQDRDNYGYTF

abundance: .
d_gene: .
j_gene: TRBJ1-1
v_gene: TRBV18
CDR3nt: TGTGCCAGCTCACCATTTACGACAAGAGAAGCTTTCTTT
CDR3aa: CASSPFTTREAFF

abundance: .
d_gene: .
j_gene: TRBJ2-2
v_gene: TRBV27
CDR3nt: TGTGCCAGCAGTTTTTCTAGCCGTACTAACACCGGGGAGCTGTTTTTT
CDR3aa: CASSFSSRTNTGELFF

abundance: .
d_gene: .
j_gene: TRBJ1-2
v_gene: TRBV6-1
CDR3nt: TGTGCCAGCAGTGAAGCCTTTAGGGAGGGCGGCTACACCTTC
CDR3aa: CASSEAFREGGYTF

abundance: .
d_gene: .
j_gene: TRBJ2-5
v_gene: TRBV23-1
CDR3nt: TGCGCCAGCAGTCAATCGGTATCTAATCGGGAGACCCAGTACTTC
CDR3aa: CASSQSVSNRETQYF